This T cell receptor (beta chain) derives from a study of OX40 agonist ivuxolimab in advanced cancers. On the study more broadly: The study enrolled dose-escalation patients with hepatocellular carcinoma, melanoma, renal cell or head and neck cancer.

Study conclusions and caveats: Averaged across samples, CD8+ T cells carried more expanded clones than CD4+ did.

The CDR3 sequence is 15 residues long. Germline V CDR1 and CDR2: SGHTA, FQGNSA. V was clipped by 3 bases and J by 2 bases, with 11 bases between them. As for this clone: Antigen specificity is unknown.

Assay used: immunoSEQ multiplex PCR; TCRdb lists only in-frame clones, some missing. The profile shows about 77,000 clones, about 86% of them singletons. The TCR sequence derives from an adult with an advanced solid tumor such as melanoma, head and neck, liver or kidney cancer. V gene TRBV7-2 combines with J gene TRBJ1-3; D is uncertain. The starting material was CD4+ or CD8+ T cells sorted from blood, obtained in a trial of the OX40 agonist ivuxolimab. CDR3 nucleotide sequence: TGTGCCAGCAGCTTTTCGGCGACGCCTGGAAACACCATATATTTT. Its translation is CASSFSATPGNTIYF. The whole variable domain, remainder taken from reference TRBV7-2 and TRBJ1-3, is GAGVSQSPSNKVTEKGKDVELRCDPISGHTALYWYRQSLGQGLEFLIYFQGNSAPDKSGLPSDRFSAERTGGSVSTLTIQRTQQEDSAVYLCASSFSATPGNTIYFGEGSWLTVV.